This T cell receptor (beta chain) was recovered during a study of CD4+ T cells in melanoma (dated 2022 in TCRdb). Background on the whole study: Neoantigen-specific CD4+ T cells in human melanoma were investigated in the study.

The cysteine opens and the phenylalanine closes a CDR3 of 14 amino acids. CDR3 DNA is the only sequence kept; it has 42 bases, read in frame from the first base. CDR1 and CDR2, per the germline V gene (reference sequence), are GTSNPN and SVGIG. V is cut back by 4 bases and J by 1 base, with 4 bases in the junction unmatched. Patients with melanoma were used as donors. Preparation of the library involved the immunoSEQ multiplex PCR assay. This immuneACCESS table, as held by TCRdb, lists in-frame sequences with V and J called but not all clones. Of the missing ones, under half trace to an unresolved V gene in checked studies; the others have no known cause. For this sample there are about 140,000 clones; about nine tenths appear just once. The ten largest make up less than 2% of the sample. A remark on this clone: The specificity of this receptor is unknown. Base qualities are not recorded, but no much larger clone differs from it by a single base.

Results the study describes overall, beyond this receptor: Diverse differentiation states were reported to be shown by neoantigen-specific CD4+ T cells in melanoma. Neoantigen-specific CD4+ T cells were reported to be correlated with the function of CD8+ T cells, macrophages and B cells.

This clonotype was obtained from a human donor with melanoma. This sequence uses TRBV30 and TRBJ2-5; TRBD2 lines up with 9 middle nucleotides. The CDR3 reads as follows: CAWTPSGAQETQYF. The DNA is TGTGCCTGGACGCCTAGCGGGGCCCAAGAGACCCAGTACTTC.